One TCR beta chain is described in this entry. Its target is unknown. Per germline, CDR1 SQVTM and CDR2 ANQGSEA. The CDR3 is 13 amino acids. The data belong to a study of post-analysis software for immune sequencing data. TCR beta cDNA libraries included unique molecular identifiers. Via MiXCR, TCRdb re-called the PCR reads, giving one row per CDR3 protein. The sample yields hundreds of thousands of distinct CDR3 sequences, 53% seen once. General study findings and limits: With TRBV5-6, TRBV5-1 and TRBV20-1 included, about 5 TRBV segments were more frequent in patients than in controls.

The source of this sequence is a girl aged 5 to 17 with multiple sclerosis. The V and J genes are TRBV29-1 and TRBJ2-5; the D call may be TRBD1 or TRBD2 (5 bases each). With the DNA end fitting TRBJ2-7 better, the J assignment may be wrong. Sequencing was done on a sample of blood. CDR3 in DNA: TGCAGCGTTCTCAGCTTGGGGGAGATCGAGCAGTACTTC. The encoded protein is CSVLSLGEIEQYF.